This T cell receptor (beta chain) came from a study of prognosis after radiotherapy for stage I lung cancer. Two rounds of multiplex PCR amplified TCR beta CDR3 from genomic DNA. Specific primers for each TRBV and TRBJ gene were what first-round PCR used. Each CDR3 protein gets one entry after TCRdb re-called the multiplex PCR reads with MiXCR. The table shows about 31,000 distinct CDR3 sequences, with about 30% occurring only once. V lost 2 bases to trimming and J lost 5 bases; unmatched junction nucleotides: 4. The CDR3 spans 16 residues. Per the germline V gene, CDR1 is KGHSH and CDR2 is LQKENI. This clonotype was seen only a few times.

This receptor was identified in a donor over 45 with non-small cell lung cancer. V and J are TRBV18 and TRBJ2-2; 11 bases are a match to TRBD2. The starting material was PBMCs, obtained before or after stereotactic body radiation therapy (not recorded which). As DNA, the CDR3 is TGTGCCAGCTCACCAATGGGACTAGCGGCTACCGGGGAGCTGTTTTTT. This sequence encodes CASSPMGLAATGELFF.